The entry below gives a single T cell receptor beta chain sequence along with its context. Its matching antigen is unknown. There were TCR beta CDR3 regions amplified from RNA transcripts. The HTBI primer set was used in a first-round RT-PCR of the TCR CDR3. TCRdb redid the calling of the multiplex PCR reads with MiXCR, one entry per CDR3 protein. The sample yields 350,000 to 500,000 distinct CDR3 sequences, about 13% seen once. Germline V CDR1 and CDR2: SNHLY, FYNNEI. CDR3 length equals 15 residues. The V end lost 5 bases, the J end lost 1 base, and 12 bases lay between the germline ends. Source material for PBMCs was less than 12 ml fresh peripheral blood. The source of the sample is a study of T cells in Graves' hyperthyroidism and ophthalmopathy. Study results and limitations: Most thyroid clonotypes that were expanded above 0.001 also turned up in blood.

The gene calls are TRBV2 and TRBJ1-3; TRBD1 might be the D (6 bases). Sequenced input: blood. The receptor's source is a young woman with Graves' hyperthyroidism. CDR3 sequence reads: CASSNRVISGNTIYF. The CDR3 nucleotides are TGTGCCAGCAGTAACAGGGTTATTTCTGGAAACACCATATATTTT.